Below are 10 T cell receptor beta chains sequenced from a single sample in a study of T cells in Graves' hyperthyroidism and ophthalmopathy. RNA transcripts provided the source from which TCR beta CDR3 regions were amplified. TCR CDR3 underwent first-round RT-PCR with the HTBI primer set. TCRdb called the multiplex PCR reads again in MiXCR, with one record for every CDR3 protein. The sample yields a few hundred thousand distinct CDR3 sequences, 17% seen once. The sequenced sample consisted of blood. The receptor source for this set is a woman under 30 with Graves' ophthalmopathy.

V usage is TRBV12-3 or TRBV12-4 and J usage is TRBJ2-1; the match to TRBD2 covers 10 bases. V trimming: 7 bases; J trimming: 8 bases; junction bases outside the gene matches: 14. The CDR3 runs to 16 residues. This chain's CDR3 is CASTPRASGRGDEQFF. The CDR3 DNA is TGTGCCAGCACTCCCCGGGCTAGCGGGAGAGGGGATGAGCAGTTCTTC.

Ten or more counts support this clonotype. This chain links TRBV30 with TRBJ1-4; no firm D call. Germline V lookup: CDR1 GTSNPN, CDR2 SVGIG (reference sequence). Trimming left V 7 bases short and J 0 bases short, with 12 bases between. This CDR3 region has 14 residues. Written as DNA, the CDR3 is TGTGCCTATTCACCCCAGTCAACTAATGAAAAACTGTTTTTT. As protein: CAYSPQSTNEKLFF.

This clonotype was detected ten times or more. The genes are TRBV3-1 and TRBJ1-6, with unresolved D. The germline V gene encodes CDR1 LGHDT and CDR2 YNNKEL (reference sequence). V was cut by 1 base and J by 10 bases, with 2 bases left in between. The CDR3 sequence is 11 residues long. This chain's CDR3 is CASSQGSPLHF. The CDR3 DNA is TGTGCCAGCAGCCAAGGATCACCCCTCCACTTT.

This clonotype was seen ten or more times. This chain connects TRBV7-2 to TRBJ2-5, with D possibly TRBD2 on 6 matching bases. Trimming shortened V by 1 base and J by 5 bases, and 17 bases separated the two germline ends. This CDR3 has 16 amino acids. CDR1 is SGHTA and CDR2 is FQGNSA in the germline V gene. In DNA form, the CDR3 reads TGTGCCAGCAGCTTAGTGGGGATGGGGGGTCGGGAGACCCAGTACTTC. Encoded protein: CASSLVGMGGRETQYF.

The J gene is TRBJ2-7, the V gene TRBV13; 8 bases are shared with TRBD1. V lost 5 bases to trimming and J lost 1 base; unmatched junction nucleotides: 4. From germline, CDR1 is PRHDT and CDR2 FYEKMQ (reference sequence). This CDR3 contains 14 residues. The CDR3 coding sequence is TGTGCCAGCAGCCGGCGGACAGGGTCCTACGAGCAGTACTTC. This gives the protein CASSRRTGSYEQYF.

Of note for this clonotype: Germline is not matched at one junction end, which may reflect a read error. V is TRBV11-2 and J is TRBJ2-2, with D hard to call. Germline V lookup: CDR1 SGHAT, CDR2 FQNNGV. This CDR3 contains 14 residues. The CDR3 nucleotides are TGTGTCAGCAGCCGAGGTCGGAACACCGGGGAGCTGTTTTTT. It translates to CVSSRGRNTGELFF.

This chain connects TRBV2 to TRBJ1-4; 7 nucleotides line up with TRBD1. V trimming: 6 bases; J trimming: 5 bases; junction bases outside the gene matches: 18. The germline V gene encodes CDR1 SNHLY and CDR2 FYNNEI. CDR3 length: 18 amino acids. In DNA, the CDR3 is TGTGCCAGCAGCCCTTTTCATCGGACAGGACGCCACAATGAAAAACTGTTTTTT. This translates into CASSPFHRTGRHNEKLFF.

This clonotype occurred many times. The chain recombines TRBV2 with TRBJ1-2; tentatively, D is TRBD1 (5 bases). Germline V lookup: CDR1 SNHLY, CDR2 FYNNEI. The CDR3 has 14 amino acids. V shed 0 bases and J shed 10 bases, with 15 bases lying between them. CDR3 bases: TGTGCCAGCAGTGAAGCGCAGCAGGGTGAAGTCTACACCTTC. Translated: CASSEAQQGEVYTF. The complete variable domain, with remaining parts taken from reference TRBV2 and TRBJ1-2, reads EPEVTQTPSHQVTQMGQEVILRCVPISNHLYFYWYRQILGQKVEFLVSFYNNEISEKSEIFDDQFSVERPDGSNFTLKIRSTKLEDSAMYFCASSEAQQGEVYTFGSGTRLTVV.

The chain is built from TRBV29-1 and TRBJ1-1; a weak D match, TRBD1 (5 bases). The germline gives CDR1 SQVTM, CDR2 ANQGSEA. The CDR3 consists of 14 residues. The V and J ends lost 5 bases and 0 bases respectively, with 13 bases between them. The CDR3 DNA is TGCAGCGTTTTGGAGGGGCAAATGAACACTGAAGCTTTCTTT. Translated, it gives CSVLEGQMNTEAFF.

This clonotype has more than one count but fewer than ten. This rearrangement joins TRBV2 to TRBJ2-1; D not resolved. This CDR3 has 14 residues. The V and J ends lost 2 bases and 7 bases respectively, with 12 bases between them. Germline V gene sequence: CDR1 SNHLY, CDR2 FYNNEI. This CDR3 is CASSERHSGNEQFF. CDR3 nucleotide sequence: TGTGCCAGCAGTGAACGGCACAGTGGTAATGAGCAGTTCTTC.